In this sample, the clone carrying this TCR beta chain turned up a few times. The antigen is not known. TCRdb recomputed calls from the reads with MiXCR, one row per CDR3 protein. The data contain approximately 730,000 distinct CDR3 sequences, almost 30% of them seen just once; the ten biggest clones take up about 12%. The CDR3 runs to 16 residues. V shed 5 bases and J shed 0 bases, with 16 bases lying between them. The data were taken from a study of T cell repertoires in cytomegalovirus infection. Whole-study results and caveats: Public TCR beta family frequency separated CMV-and-HLA carriers, including in an independent cohort. The ex vivo response was dominated by HLA-C-restricted CMV-specific TCR beta clonotypes.

The TCR sequence derives from a human donor in good health (CMV status not recorded). Some clones in this sample may be carry-over from other donors' samples. The sample in question was cultured CD8+ T cells from PBMCs, obtained from culture after CMV antigen stimulation. The chain joins TRBV12-3 or TRBV12-4 to TRBJ2-5; D perhaps matches TRBD1 (5 bases). The CDR3 spells CASSNRGPTDQETQYF. The CDR3 coding sequence is TGTGCCAGCAGTAATAGGGGCCCGACGGACCAAGAGACCCAGTACTTC.